This TCR beta chain was captured in a study of patients and donors after allogeneic stem cell transplantation (dated by TCRdb to about 2020). The junction carries 12 bases between V and J, which are trimmed by 8 bases and 7 bases respectively. Looking up the germline V gene yields CDR1 MNHNS and CDR2 SASEGT. Counted from cysteine to phenylalanine, this CDR3 has 13 amino acids. Solely the CDR3 DNA is kept, with 39 bases framed from the first base. Libraries were built with RT-PCR. Instrument used: NextSeq 550. Clones were called with MiXCR by TCRdb after fastp trimmed the public reads at Q25, and only in-frame beta chains were retained. Rows with one shared CDR3 protein collapse into an entry with the most common genes and DNA. For this sample there are 400,000 to 500,000 distinct CDR3 sequences; roughly 16% appear just once. Less than 8% of the sample rests with the top ten. Comments on this clonotype: Which antigen it targets is not known. One base away there is no much larger clone; base qualities are not given.

Material for sequencing was blood, either unsorted or a sorted T cell fraction (not recorded which). This chain is built from TRBV6-1 and TRBJ1-6; TRBD1 is a weak D gene call, 5 bases matching. The sequence was collected from a human donor who was either an allogeneic HSCT recipient or a stem cell or donor lymphocyte infusion donor (not recorded which). It is not recorded whose cells these are; they may come from a transplant donor. The CDR3 protein is CASQGYGNSPLHF. The bases are TGTGCCAGCCAGGGCTATGGGAATTCACCCCTCCACTTT.